This TCR beta chain was identified in a study of blood T cell repertoires in COVID-19. On the study more broadly: Samples of COVID-19 (acute and convalescent) were obtained from the United States, Italy and Spain. T cells, B-cell-depleted T cells, or PBMCs provided the cDNA or gDNA that served as material.

There are 13 residues in the CDR3. Trimming shortened V by 8 bases and J by 4 bases, and 15 bases separated the two germline ends. The germline V gene has CDR1 SGHTA and CDR2 FQGNSA. This table comes from immunoSEQ multiplex PCR, and its TCRdb copy is limited to in-frame clones, with some not included. The table shows some 150,000 clones, with roughly 90% occurring only once. This clone was counted a few times. The sequencing sample was made of PBMCs or T cells enriched from blood (not recorded which). This rearrangement joins TRBV7-2 to TRBJ2-7; D may be TRBD1 (6 bases). The sequence was obtained from a woman younger than 45 with acute COVID-19. The CDR3 is CASVRTDSYEQYF. In DNA form, the CDR3 reads TGTGCCAGCGTTCGGACAGACTCTTACGAGCAGTACTTC.